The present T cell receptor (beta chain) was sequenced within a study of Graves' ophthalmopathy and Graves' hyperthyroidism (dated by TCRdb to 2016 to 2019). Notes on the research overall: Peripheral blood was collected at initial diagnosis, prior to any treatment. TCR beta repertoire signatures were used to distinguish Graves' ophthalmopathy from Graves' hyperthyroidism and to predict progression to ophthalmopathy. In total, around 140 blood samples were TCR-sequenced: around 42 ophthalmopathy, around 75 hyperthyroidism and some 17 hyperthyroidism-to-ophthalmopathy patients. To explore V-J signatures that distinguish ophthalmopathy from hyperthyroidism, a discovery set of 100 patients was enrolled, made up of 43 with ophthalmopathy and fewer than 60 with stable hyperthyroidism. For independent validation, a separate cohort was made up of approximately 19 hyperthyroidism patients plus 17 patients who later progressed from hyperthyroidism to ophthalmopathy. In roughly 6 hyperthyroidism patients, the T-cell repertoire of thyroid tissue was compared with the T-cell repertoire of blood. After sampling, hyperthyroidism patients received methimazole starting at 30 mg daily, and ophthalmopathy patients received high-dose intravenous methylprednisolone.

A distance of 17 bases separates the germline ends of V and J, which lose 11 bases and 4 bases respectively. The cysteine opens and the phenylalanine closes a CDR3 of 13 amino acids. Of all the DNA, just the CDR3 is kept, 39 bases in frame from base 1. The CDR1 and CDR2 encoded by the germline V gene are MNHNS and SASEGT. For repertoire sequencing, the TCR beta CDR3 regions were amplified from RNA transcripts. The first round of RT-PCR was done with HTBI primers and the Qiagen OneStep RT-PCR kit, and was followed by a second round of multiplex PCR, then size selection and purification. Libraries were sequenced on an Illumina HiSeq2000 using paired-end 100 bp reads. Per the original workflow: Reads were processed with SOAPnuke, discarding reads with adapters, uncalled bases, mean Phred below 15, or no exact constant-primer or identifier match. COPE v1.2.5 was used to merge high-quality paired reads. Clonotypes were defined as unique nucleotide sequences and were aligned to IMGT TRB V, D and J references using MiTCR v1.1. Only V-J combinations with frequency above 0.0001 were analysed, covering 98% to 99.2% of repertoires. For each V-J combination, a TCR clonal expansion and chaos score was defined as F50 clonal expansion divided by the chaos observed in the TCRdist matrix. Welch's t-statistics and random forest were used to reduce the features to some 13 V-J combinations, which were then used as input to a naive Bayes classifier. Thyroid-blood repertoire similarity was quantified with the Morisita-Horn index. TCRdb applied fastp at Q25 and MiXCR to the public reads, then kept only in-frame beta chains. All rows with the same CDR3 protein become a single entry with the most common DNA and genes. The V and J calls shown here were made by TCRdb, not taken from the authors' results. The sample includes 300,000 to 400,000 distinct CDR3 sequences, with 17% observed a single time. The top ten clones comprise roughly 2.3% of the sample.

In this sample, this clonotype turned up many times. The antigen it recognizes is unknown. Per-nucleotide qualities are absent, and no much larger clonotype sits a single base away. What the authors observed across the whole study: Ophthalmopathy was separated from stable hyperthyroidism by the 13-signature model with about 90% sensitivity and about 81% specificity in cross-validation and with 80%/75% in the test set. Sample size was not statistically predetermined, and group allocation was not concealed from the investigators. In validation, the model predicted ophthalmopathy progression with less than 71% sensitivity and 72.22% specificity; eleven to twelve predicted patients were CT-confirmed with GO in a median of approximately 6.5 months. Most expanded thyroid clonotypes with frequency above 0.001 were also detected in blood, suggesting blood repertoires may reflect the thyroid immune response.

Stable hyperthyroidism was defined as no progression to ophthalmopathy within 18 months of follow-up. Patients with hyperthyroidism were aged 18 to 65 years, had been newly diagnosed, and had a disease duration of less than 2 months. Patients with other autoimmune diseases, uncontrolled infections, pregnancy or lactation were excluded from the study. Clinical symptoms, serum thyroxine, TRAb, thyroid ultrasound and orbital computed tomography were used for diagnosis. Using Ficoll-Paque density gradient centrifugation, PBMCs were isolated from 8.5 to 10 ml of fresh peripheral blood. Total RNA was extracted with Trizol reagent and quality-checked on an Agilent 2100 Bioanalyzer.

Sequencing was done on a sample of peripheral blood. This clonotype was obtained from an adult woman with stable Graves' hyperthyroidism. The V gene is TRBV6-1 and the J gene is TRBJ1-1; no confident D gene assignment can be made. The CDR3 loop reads CAYGLGHATEAFF. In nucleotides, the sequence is TGTGCCTACGGTCTCGGCCACGCCACTGAAGCTTTCTTT.